This T cell receptor (beta chain) was sequenced for a study of OX40 agonist ivuxolimab in advanced cancers. Study background: Hepatocellular carcinoma, melanoma, renal cell or head and neck cancer affected the dose-escalation patients. Overall study results and limits: Averaged across samples, CD8+ T cells carried more expanded clones than CD4+ did.

Only in-frame clones appear in the TCRdb table, and some are missing; sequencing was by immunoSEQ multiplex PCR. The sample lists fewer than 200,000 clones, 85% to 95% seen once, with around 0.33% in the top ten. Blood draws occurred at baseline, cycle 4 day 1, and cycle 7 day 1. This CDR3 contains 17 residues. Germline trimming cut 0 bases from V and 2 bases from J; bases unmatched to any gene: 10. Germline CDR1 is LGHNA and CDR2 is YNFKEQ. In its sample, this clone was seen once. The antigen remains undetermined. This specimen was CD4+ or CD8+ T cells sorted from blood, taken in a trial of the OX40 agonist ivuxolimab. The TCR was taken from an adult with an advanced solid tumor such as melanoma, head and neck, liver or kidney cancer. The rearrangement links TRBV4-2 to TRBJ2-7, with 7 bases matching TRBD2. The CDR3 region is CASSQDLGGSRTYEQYF. In DNA form, the CDR3 reads TGTGCCAGCAGCCAAGATCTCGGCGGGAGTCGGACCTACGAGCAGTACTTC.